One T cell receptor beta chain is described in this entry. This specimen comes from a study of shared clonotypes between healthy human individuals. Study-wide context: Donors consisted of two women and a few men between 18 and 49.

With 0 bases removed from V and 8 bases from J, the gap between germline ends came to 14 bases. The germline gives CDR1 GTSNPN, CDR2 SVGIG (reference sequence). The CDR3 consists of 15 residues. Data came from immunoSEQ multiplex PCR; TCRdb stores just in-frame clones and leaves some out. Of about 1.1 million clones in the sample, 78% were seen once. Sequenced: memory CD4+ T cells from PBMCs. The subset: CD45RA-negative fraction. This chain connects TRBV30 to TRBJ1-6; D is uncertain. This TCR came from a young man in good health. Some clones in this sample may be carry-over from other donors' samples. The CDR3 coding sequence is TGTGCCTGGAGTGTACGAACCCTAGGCGATTCACCCCTCCACTTT. Protein product: CAWSVRTLGDSPLHF.